One sample yielded the 32 T cell receptor beta chains listed below, sequenced in a study of shared clonotypes between healthy human individuals. The data were produced by immunoSEQ multiplex PCR, yet TCRdb's version contains in-frame clones alone and is incomplete. Of some 630,000 clones in the sample, roughly 78% were seen once. Sequenced: memory CD4+ T cells sorted from blood. Subset of the sample: CD45RA-negative fraction. These receptors all come from a woman under 40 in good health.

This chain connects TRBV28 to TRBJ2-7, with 7 bases lining up with TRBD2. The germline V gene encodes CDR1 MDHEN and CDR2 SYDVKM. The V gene end was trimmed by 5 bases and the J gene end by 0 bases; junction bases not matched to a gene: 10. This CDR3 spans 16 amino acids. The CDR3 protein is CASSGGGGGISYEQYF. CDR3 DNA: TGTGCCAGCAGTGGGGGGGGTGGCGGGATCTCCTACGAGCAGTACTTC.

The chain recombines TRBV30 with TRBJ2-7; 7 bases map to TRBD2. CDR1 is GTSNPN, CDR2 SVGIG, per germline (reference sequence). CDR3 length: 12 amino acids. V dropped 5 bases and J dropped 2; count of bases not matched to a gene: 3. The CDR3 bases are TGTGCCTGGGGGGGACTACCCTACGAGCAGTACTTC. Amino acids: CAWGGLPYEQYF.

The chain uses TRBV15 and TRBJ2-5; D not certain. Germline CDR1 and CDR2: LNHNV and YYDKDF (reference sequence). The CDR3 is 14 amino acids. Trimming took off 0 bases at V and 5 bases at J, with 10 bases between the two ends. CDR3 nucleotide sequence: TGTGCCACCAGCAGAGATCATCAAACGGAGACCCAGTACTTC. It is translated as CATSRDHQTETQYF. The variable domain in full, with the rest retrieved from reference TRBV15 and TRBJ2-5, is DAMVIQNPRYQVTQFGKPVTLSCSQTLNHNVMYWYQQKSSQAPKLLFHYYDKDFNNEADTPDNFQSRRPNTSFCFLDIRSPGLGDTAMYLCATSRDHQTETQYFGPGTRLLVL.

V is TRBV6-6 and J is TRBJ1-2; 7 bases line up with TRBD1. The V gene's germline CDR1 is MNHNY and CDR2 SVGAGI (reference sequence). Trimming at V came to 3 bases and at J to 8 bases, leaving 9 bases not matched to a gene. The CDR3 extends over 14 amino acids. Here the CDR3 DNA reads TGTGCCAGCAGTTATCGGGACAGAACGGGAGGCTACACCTTC. It codes for CASSYRDRTGGYTF.

The chain recombines TRBV6-6 with TRBJ1-1, with D uncertain. The CDR3 spans 12 residues. Germline assignment: CDR1 MNHNY and CDR2 SVGAGI (reference sequence). Trimming stripped 5 bases from V and 3 bases from J, with 7 bases between. The CDR3 protein is CASSTTDTEAFF. CDR3 nucleotide sequence: TGTGCCAGCAGTACCACGGACACTGAAGCTTTCTTT.

The V gene is TRBV5-5, the J gene TRBJ2-3, with TRBD1 as a possible D gene (6 bases). V was clipped by 0 bases and J by 4 bases, with 21 bases between them. The CDR3 is 18 residues long. Germline CDR1 reads SGHKS; CDR2 reads YYEKEE (reference sequence). CDR3 amino acids: CASSLDLFQGWGPDTQYF. The DNA of the CDR3 is TGTGCCAGCAGCTTGGATCTTTTCCAGGGTTGGGGGCCAGATACGCAGTATTTT. The full variable domain, rest sourced from reference TRBV5-5 and TRBJ2-3, is DAGVTQSPTHLIKTRGQQVTLRCSPISGHKSVSWYQQVLGQGPQFIFQYYEKEERGRGNFPDRFSARQFPNYSSELNVNALLLGDSALYLCASSLDLFQGWGPDTQYFGPGTRLTVL.

The rearrangement joins TRBV7-9 to TRBJ2-1, with 9 nucleotides matching TRBD2. This CDR3 is 16 amino acids long. From germline, CDR1 is SEHNR and CDR2 FQNEAQ (reference sequence). Unmatched junction bases numbered 7, after V lost 3 bases and J lost 4 bases. The CDR3 nucleotides are TGTGCCAGCAGCTTCGCGGCTAGCGGGGCGTACAATGAGCAGTTCTTC. Protein product: CASSFAASGAYNEQFF.

This chain joins TRBV11-2 and TRBJ2-7, with TRBD1 matching 12 bases. J lost 3 bases, V lost 5 bases, and 8 bases had no gene match. Germline V gene lookup returns CDR1 SGHAT and CDR2 FQNNGV. The CDR3 sequence is 16 residues long. In DNA, the CDR3 is TGTGCCAGCAGCACTACGGGACAGGGGGCGATCTACGAGCAGTACTTC. It yields the protein CASSTTGQGAIYEQYF.

The chain recombines TRBV7-2 with TRBJ2-6, with a possible D match to TRBD2 (5 bases). This CDR3 comprises 15 residues. V lost 5 bases and J 4 bases, leaving 12 bases between the germline ends. Germline CDR1 is SGHTA and CDR2 is FQGNSA. Here the CDR3 DNA reads TGTGCCAGCAGCCTTTCAGCGGCCGGGGCCAACGTCCTGACTTTC. This translates into CASSLSAAGANVLTF.

This clone was detected a few times. The V gene is TRBV18, the J gene TRBJ2-7, with a possible D match to TRBD2 (6 bases). Looked up from germline, CDR1 is KGHSH and CDR2 is LQKENI. The CDR3 runs to 15 residues. The V and J ends lost 2 bases and 1 base respectively, with 12 bases between them. The CDR3: CASSPSGLGSYEQYF. CDR3 in DNA: TGTGCCAGCTCACCATCGGGACTGGGTTCCTACGAGCAGTACTTC.

The chain joins TRBV11-3 to TRBJ2-7, with TRBD2 matching over 11 bases. The CDR3 has 16 residues. V lost 1 base and J lost 1; bases outside the gene matches: 3. Germline CDR1 SGHNT, CDR2 YENEEA. The CDR3 bases are TGTGCCAGCAGCTTAGGAGGGACTAGCGGTTCCTACGAGCAGTACTTC. Encoded protein: CASSLGGTSGSYEQYF.

The chain employs TRBV6-5 and TRBJ2-2, with D hard to call. This CDR3 has 13 amino acids. CDR1 is MNHEY and CDR2 is SVGAGI in the germline V gene. Trimming pared 5 bases from V and 6 bases from J, leaving 10 bases between. This CDR3 reads CASSPVASGELFF. In nucleotides, the CDR3 is TGTGCCAGCAGTCCCGTTGCCTCCGGGGAGCTGTTTTTT.

The genes are TRBV5-4 and TRBJ2-5; 8 nucleotides line up with TRBD1. CDR1 is SGHNT and CDR2 is YYREEE in the germline V gene (reference sequence). V shed 4 bases and J 3 bases; nucleotides not matched to a gene: 8. The CDR3 has 15 amino acids. The CDR3 protein is CASSTPTTGEETQYF. In nucleotides, the CDR3 is TGTGCCAGCAGCACACCTACGACAGGGGAAGAGACCCAGTACTTC.

The chain carries TRBV29-1 and TRBJ2-1, with D perhaps given as TRBD1 or TRBD2 (6 bases each). CDR3 length: 12 residues. In germline, CDR1 is SQVTM, CDR2 ANQGSEA. Trimming shortened V by 4 bases and J by 9 bases, and 13 bases separated the two germline ends. This chain's CDR3 is CSVGSGASEQFF. CDR3 nucleotides: TGCAGCGTTGGATCGGGGGCAAGTGAGCAGTTCTTC.

This clone was counted only a few times. The J gene is TRBJ2-5, the V gene TRBV30, with 9 nucleotides matching TRBD1. The CDR3 has 12 amino acids. The V segment lost 5 bases and the J segment 11 bases; nucleotides outside the gene matches: 9. Germline CDR1 is GTSNPN and CDR2 is SVGIG (reference sequence). Here the CDR3 DNA reads TGTGCCTGGGTGGACAGGGGAAGGGAGCAGTACTTC. Translated, it gives CAWVDRGREQYF.

J is TRBJ1-5 and V is TRBV7-9; D remains unclear. The CDR3 is made up of 12 amino acids. Trimming pared 5 bases from V and 6 bases from J, leaving 8 bases between. CDR1 and CDR2 from the germline V gene are SEHNR and FQNEAQ (reference sequence). CDR3 nucleotide sequence: TGTGCCAGCAGCCCTCTCGGTCAGCCCCAGCATTTT. Translated: CASSPLGQPQHF. Full variable domain (rest looked up from reference TRBV7-9 and TRBJ1-5): DTGVSQNPRHKITKRGQNVTFRCDPISEHNRLYWYRQTLGQGPEFLTYFQNEAQLEKSRLLSDRFSAERPKGSFSTLEIQRTEQGDSAMYLCASSPLGQPQHFGDGTRLSIL.

This rearrangement joins TRBV6-5 to TRBJ2-7; TRBD2 might be the D (6 bases). The CDR3 is 15 residues long. CDR1 and CDR2 (germline): MNHEY, SVGAGI. V was cut by 6 bases and J by 2 bases, with 17 bases left in between. The CDR3 loop is CASSYSGTLTYEQYF. Here the CDR3 DNA reads TGTGCCAGCAGCTATTCCGGGACTCTAACCTACGAGCAGTACTTC.

The chain recombines TRBV18 with TRBJ1-4, with no clear D. The CDR3 is 13 amino acids. The V gene's germline CDR1 is KGHSH and CDR2 LQKENI. V lost 5 bases to trimming and J lost 4 bases, with 8 bases between them. The CDR3 loop is CASSSDGNEKLFF. The CDR3 DNA is TGTGCCAGCTCATCTGACGGTAATGAAAAACTGTTTTTT.

This clone is a singleton in its sample. The same CDR3 is also encoded by other DNA sequences in this sample. The chain has TRBV6-1 and TRBJ1-5, with unresolved D. Per germline, CDR1 MNHNS and CDR2 SASEGT. Deletions cut 6 bases from V and 5 bases from J, with 2 bases between. The CDR3 extends over 10 amino acids. The CDR3 bases are TGTGCCAGCAGCTATCAGCCCCAGCATTTT. Amino acids: CASSYQPQHF.

In nucleotides, the CDR3 is TGTGCCAGCAGTTCCACGAGCGGGAGGGCGGGCGAGCAGTACTTC. Translation: CASSSTSGRAGEQYF. The chain employs TRBV6-5 and TRBJ2-7; 10 bases are shared with TRBD2. V was clipped by 4 bases and J by 6 bases; unmatched bases: 9. The germline CDR1 and CDR2 sequences are MNHEY and SVGAGI. The CDR3 contains 15 residues.

V gene TRBV29-1 combines with J gene TRBJ2-1, with 10 positions matching TRBD2. Germline lookup yields CDR1 SQVTM and CDR2 ANQGSEA. This CDR3 is built from 13 residues. The trim removed 8 bases at V and 1 base at J, leaving 2 bases unmatched. This CDR3 reads CSYSGGSYNEQFF. The CDR3 coding sequence is TGCAGCTATAGCGGGGGGTCCTACAATGAGCAGTTCTTC.

The chain joins TRBV5-1 to TRBJ2-2, with a tentative D call TRBD2 (5 bases). The V gene's germline CDR1 is SGHRS and CDR2 YFSETQ. The CDR3 sequence is 13 residues long. Trimming pared 3 bases from V and 7 bases from J, leaving 10 bases between. The CDR3 is CASSSSDFGELFF. CDR3 DNA sequence: TGCGCCAGCAGCTCTTCGGACTTCGGGGAGCTGTTTTTT.

This clone was detected only a few times. The V and J genes are TRBV14 and TRBJ1-2, with TRBD1 identical over 9 bases. The J segment lost 8 bases and the V segment lost 4 bases, leaving 8 bases of the junction unmatched. The CDR3 has 14 amino acids. Germline lookup yields CDR1 SGHDN and CDR2 FVKESK. As DNA, the CDR3 is TGTGCCAGCAGCCTCGACTCTACAGGGGGCGGCTACACCTTC. It is translated as CASSLDSTGGGYTF.

The V and J genes are TRBV9 and TRBJ2-3; 9 nucleotides match TRBD2. Germline CDR1 reads SGDLS; CDR2 reads YYNGEE. The V and J ends lost 3 bases and 0 bases, in that order; junction bases with no gene match: 2. The CDR3 runs to 15 residues. The CDR3 DNA follows: TGTGCCAGCAGCGCTAGCGGGACTAGCACAGATACGCAGTATTTT. It translates to CASSASGTSTDTQYF.

The rearrangement joins TRBV2 to TRBJ2-1, with TRBD1 matching over 10 bases. CDR3 length: 14 residues. Unmatched junction bases numbered 6, after V lost 6 bases and J lost 7 bases. Germline V gene sequence: CDR1 SNHLY, CDR2 FYNNEI. Here the CDR3 DNA reads TGTGCCAGCAGGGACAGGGGGGTAAGAAATGAGCAGTTCTTC. This codes for CASRDRGVRNEQFF. The variable domain in full, with the rest retrieved from reference TRBV2 and TRBJ2-1, is EPEVTQTPSHQVTQMGQEVILRCVPISNHLYFYWYRQILGQKVEFLVSFYNNEISEKSEIFDDQFSVERPDGSNFTLKIRSTKLEDSAMYFCASRDRGVRNEQFFGPGTRLTVL.

The V call is TRBV15, the J call TRBJ2-6; perhaps TRBD2 as D (6 bases). CDR3 length equals 16 residues. The V end lost 3 bases, the J end lost 4 bases, and 13 bases lay between the germline ends. Germline V lookup: CDR1 LNHNV, CDR2 YYDKDF (reference sequence). CDR3 in amino acids: CATSRIAGNGANVLTF. The DNA for the CDR3 is TGTGCCACCAGCAGGATTGCGGGAAACGGGGCCAACGTCCTGACTTTC.

The sample holds a few counts of this clone. The V and J genes are TRBV28 and TRBJ2-1, with TRBD2 identical over 12 bases. Losses at the gene ends were 5 bases for V and 7 bases for J; bases not matched to a gene: 9. The CDR3 consists of 16 residues. Germline V gene lookup returns CDR1 MDHEN and CDR2 SYDVKM. CDR3 amino acids: CASSPPTSGRRNEQFF. The CDR3, as DNA: TGTGCCAGCAGTCCGCCGACTAGCGGGAGAAGGAATGAGCAGTTCTTC.

The chain links TRBV4-1 to TRBJ2-7; D remains ambiguous. CDR1 is MGHRA, CDR2 YSYEKL, per germline. The CDR3 has 16 residues. V lost 3 bases, J lost 3 bases, and 18 bases lay in between. DNA for the CDR3: TGCGCCAGCAGCCAGCGAAGATCGGATCCCCACTACGAGCAGTACTTC. Encoded protein: CASSQRRSDPHYEQYF.

The chain carries TRBV9 and TRBJ2-5; D call uncertain. The DNA end is more similar to TRBJ2-7, so the J call may be wrong. This CDR3 has 14 residues. Looked up from germline, CDR1 is SGDLS and CDR2 is YYNGEE. CDR3: CASSPDIPSYEQYF. CDR3 coding DNA: TGTGCCAGCAGCCCCGACATCCCTTCCTACGAGCAGTACTTC.

V gene TRBV27 combines with J gene TRBJ1-2; no definite D call. This CDR3 is 16 amino acids long. Germline assignment: CDR1 MNHEY and CDR2 SMNVEV (reference sequence). Trimming shortened V by 0 bases and J by 8 bases, and 19 bases separated the two germline ends. The CDR3 loop reads CASSLSAGSPSGGYTF. DNA for the CDR3: TGTGCCAGCAGTTTATCGGCTGGATCTCCGTCGGGCGGCTACACCTTC.

On this clone: The junction does not match germline at one end; this may be a read error. The genes are TRBV5-1 and TRBJ2-5; the D is unclear. There are 13 residues in the CDR3. The germline gives CDR1 SGHRS, CDR2 YFSETQ. This CDR3 reads CASSRTHQETQYF. CDR3 bases: TGTGCCAGCAGCAGAACCCACCAAGAGACCCAGTACTTC. The complete variable domain, with remaining parts taken from reference TRBV5-1 and TRBJ2-5, reads KAGVTQTPRYLIKTRGQQVTLSCSPISGHRSVSWYQQTPGQGLQFLFEYFSETQRNKGNFPGRFSGRQFSNSRSEMNVSTLELGDSALYLCASSRTHQETQYFGPGTRLLVL.

The rearrangement links TRBV7-3 to TRBJ2-1; D is undetermined. Germline CDR1 reads SGHTA; CDR2 reads FQGTGA. Trimming took 8 bases from V and 4 from J, leaving 9 bases between them. This CDR3 comprises 12 residues. The CDR3 DNA reads TGTGCCAGCTCTTACGGATACAATGAGCAGTTCTTC. Its translation: CASSYGYNEQFF.